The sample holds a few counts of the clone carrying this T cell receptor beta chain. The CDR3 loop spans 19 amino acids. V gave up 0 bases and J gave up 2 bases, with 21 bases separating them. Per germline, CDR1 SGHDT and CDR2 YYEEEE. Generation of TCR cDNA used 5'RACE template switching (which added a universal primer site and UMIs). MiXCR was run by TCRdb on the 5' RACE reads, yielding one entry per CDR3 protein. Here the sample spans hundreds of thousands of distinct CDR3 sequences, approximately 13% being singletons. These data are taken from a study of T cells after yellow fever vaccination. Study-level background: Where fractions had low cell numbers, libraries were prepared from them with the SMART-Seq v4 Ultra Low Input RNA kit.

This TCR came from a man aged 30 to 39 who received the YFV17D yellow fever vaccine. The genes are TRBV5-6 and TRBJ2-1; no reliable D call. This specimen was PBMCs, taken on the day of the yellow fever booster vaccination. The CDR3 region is CASSLEGLTIELTYNEQFF. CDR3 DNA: TGTGCCAGCAGCTTGGAAGGGCTGACGATAGAACTTACCTACAATGAGCAGTTCTTC. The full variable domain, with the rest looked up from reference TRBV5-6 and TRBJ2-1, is DAGVTQSPTHLIKTRGQQVTLRCSPKSGHDTVSWYQQALGQGPQFIFQYYEEEERQRGNFPDRFSGHQFPNYSSELNVNALLLGDSALYLCASSLEGLTIELTYNEQFFGPGTRLTVL.